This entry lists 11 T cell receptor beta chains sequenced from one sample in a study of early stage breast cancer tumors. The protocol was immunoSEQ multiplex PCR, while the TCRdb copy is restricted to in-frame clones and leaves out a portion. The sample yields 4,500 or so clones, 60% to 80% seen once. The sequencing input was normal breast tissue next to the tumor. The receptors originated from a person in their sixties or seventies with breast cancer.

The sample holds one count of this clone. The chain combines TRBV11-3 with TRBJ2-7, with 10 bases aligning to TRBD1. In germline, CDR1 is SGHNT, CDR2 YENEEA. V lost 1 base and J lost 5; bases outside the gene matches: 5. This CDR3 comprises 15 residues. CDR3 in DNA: TGTGCCAGCAGCTTAGCGTGGACAGGGGGTGACGAGCAGTACTTC. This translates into CASSLAWTGGDEQYF.

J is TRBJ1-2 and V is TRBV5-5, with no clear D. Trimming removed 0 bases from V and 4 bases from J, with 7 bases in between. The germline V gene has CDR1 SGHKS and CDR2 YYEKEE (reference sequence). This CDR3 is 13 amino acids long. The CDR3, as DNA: TGTGCCAGCAGCTTGGAGGTCGTCTATGGCTACACCTTC. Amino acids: CASSLEVVYGYTF.

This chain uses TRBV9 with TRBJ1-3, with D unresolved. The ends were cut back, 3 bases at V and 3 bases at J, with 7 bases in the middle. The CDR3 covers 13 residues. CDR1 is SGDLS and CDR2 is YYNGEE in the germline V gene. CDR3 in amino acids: CASSGLVGNTIYF. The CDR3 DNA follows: TGTGCCAGCAGCGGACTGGTTGGAAACACCATATATTTT.

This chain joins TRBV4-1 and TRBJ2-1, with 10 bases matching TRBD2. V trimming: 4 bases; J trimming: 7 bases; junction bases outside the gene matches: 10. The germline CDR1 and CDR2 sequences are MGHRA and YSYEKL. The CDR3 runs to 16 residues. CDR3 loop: CASSRTSGGAENEQFF. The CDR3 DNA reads TGCGCCAGCAGCCGAACGAGCGGGGGGGCGGAGAATGAGCAGTTCTTC.

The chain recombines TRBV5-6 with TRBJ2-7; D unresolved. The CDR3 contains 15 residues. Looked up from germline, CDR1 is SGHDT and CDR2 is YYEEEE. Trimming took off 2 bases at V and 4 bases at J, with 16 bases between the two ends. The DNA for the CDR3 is TGTGCCAGCAGCTTAGAACAGAAAGGTTGTTACGAGCAGTACTTC. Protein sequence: CASSLEQKGCYEQYF.

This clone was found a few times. CDR3 DNA sequence: TGTGCCAGCACCCGCCTTGGGACAGATACTGAAGCTTTCTTT. This encodes CASTRLGTDTEAFF. This rearrangement joins TRBV6-1 to TRBJ1-1; TRBD1 agrees at 7 bases. In germline, CDR1 is MNHNS, CDR2 SASEGT. V was pared by 7 bases and J by 5 bases, with 10 bases of the junction left unmatched. This CDR3 has 14 residues.

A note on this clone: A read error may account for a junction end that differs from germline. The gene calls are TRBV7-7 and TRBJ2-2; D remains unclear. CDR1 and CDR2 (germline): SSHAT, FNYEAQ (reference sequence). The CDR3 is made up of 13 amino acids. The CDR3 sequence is CASSLGRTGELFF. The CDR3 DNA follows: TGTGCTAGCAGCTTAGGACGTACCGGGGAGCTGTTTTTT.

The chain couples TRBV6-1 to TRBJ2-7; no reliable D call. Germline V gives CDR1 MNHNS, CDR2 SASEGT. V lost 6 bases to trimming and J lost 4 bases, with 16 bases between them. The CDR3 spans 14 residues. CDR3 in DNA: TGTGCCAGCAGCGTTGAGGCAGACGTTTACGAGCAGTACTTC. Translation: CASSVEADVYEQYF.

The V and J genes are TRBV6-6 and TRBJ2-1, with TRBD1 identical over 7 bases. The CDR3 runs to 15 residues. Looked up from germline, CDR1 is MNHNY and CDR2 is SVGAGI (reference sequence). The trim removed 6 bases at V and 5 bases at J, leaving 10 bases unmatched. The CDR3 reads CASRRDRGGNNEQFF. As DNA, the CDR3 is TGTGCCAGCAGGAGGGACAGAGGAGGAAACAATGAGCAGTTCTTC.

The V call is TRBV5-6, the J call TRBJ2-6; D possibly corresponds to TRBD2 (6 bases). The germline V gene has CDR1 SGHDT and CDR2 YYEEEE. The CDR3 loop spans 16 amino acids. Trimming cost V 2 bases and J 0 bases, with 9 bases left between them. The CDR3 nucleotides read TGTGCCAGCAGCTTTTTCGGGAGCTCTGGGGCCAACGTCCTGACTTTC. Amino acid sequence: CASSFFGSSGANVLTF.

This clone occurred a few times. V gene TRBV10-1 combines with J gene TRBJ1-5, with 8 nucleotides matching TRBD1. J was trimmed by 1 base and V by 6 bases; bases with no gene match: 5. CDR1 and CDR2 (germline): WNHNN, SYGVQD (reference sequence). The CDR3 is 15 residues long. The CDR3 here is CASSPGTGSNQPQHF. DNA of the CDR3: TGCGCCAGCAGCCCCGGGACAGGCAGCAATCAGCCCCAGCATTTT.